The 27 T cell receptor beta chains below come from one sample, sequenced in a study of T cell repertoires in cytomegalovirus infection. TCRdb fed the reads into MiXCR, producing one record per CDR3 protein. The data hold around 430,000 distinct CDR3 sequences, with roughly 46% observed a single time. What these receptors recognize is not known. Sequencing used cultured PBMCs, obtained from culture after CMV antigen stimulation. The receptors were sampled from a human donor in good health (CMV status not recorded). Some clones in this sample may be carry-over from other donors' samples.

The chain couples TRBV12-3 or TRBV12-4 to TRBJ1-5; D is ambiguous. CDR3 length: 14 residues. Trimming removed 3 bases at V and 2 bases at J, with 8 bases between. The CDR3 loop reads CASSFQWGNQPQHF. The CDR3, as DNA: TGTGCCAGCAGTTTTCAGTGGGGCAATCAGCCCCAGCATTTT.

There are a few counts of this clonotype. CDR3 protein: CASSLEGGPSGNTIYF. As DNA, the CDR3 is TGCGCCAGCAGCTTGGAGGGGGGTCCATCTGGAAACACCATATATTTT. The chain links TRBV5-1 to TRBJ1-3, with a weak D call TRBD1 (6 bases). The CDR3 length is 16 residues. V shed 0 bases and J shed 1 base, with 11 bases lying between them. Germline V gene lookup returns CDR1 SGHRS and CDR2 YFSETQ.

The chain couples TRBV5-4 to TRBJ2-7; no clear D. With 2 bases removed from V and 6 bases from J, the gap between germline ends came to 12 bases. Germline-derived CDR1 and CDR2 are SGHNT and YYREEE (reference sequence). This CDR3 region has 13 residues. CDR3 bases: TGTGCCAGCAGCTTAGGGATCTTAGGCGAGCAGTACTTC. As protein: CASSLGILGEQYF.

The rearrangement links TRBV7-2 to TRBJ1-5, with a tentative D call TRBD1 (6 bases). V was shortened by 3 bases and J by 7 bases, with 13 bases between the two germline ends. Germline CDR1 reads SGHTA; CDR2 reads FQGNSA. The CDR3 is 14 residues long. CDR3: CASSFSGARQPQHF. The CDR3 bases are TGTGCCAGCAGCTTTTCAGGGGCGAGACAGCCCCAGCATTTT.

The CDR3, as DNA: TGTGCCAGTAGTATTGGGACAGAAGAGACCCAGTACTTC. Amino acid sequence: CASSIGTEETQYF. J is TRBJ2-5 and V is TRBV19; 7 bases align to TRBD1. V trimming: 3 bases; J trimming: 3 bases; junction bases outside the gene matches: 1. This CDR3 region has 13 residues. Germline values: CDR1 LNHDA, CDR2 SQIVND (reference sequence). The full variable domain, rest sourced from reference TRBV19 and TRBJ2-5, is DGGITQSPKYLFRKEGQNVTLSCEQNLNHDAMYWYRQDPGQGLRLIYYSQIVNDFQKGDIAEGYSVSREKKESFPLTVTSAQKNPTAFYLCASSIGTEETQYFGPGTRLLVL.

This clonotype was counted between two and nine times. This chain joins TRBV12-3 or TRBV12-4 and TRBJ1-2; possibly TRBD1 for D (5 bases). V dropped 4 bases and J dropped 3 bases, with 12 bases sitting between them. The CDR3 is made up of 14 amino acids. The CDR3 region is CASSSVTGHYGYTF. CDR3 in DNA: TGTGCCAGCAGTTCTGTTACAGGCCACTATGGCTACACCTTC.

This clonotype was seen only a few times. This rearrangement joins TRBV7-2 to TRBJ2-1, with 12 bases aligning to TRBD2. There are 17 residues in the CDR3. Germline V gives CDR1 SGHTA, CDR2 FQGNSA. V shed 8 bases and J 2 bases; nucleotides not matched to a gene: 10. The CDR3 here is CASLRSSGGDAYNEQFF. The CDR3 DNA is TGTGCCAGCCTTCGGTCTAGCGGGGGGGATGCCTACAATGAGCAGTTCTTC.

The CDR3 region has the DNA TGTGCCAGCAGCGCCCACCCGACAGGGATAGGAGATACGCAGTATTTT. Amino acid sequence: CASSAHPTGIGDTQYF. The chain joins TRBV9 to TRBJ2-3, with 7 bases lining up with TRBD1. The germline V gene has CDR1 SGDLS and CDR2 YYNGEE. The length of the CDR3 is 16 residues. The ends lost 3 bases at V and 5 bases at J; junction bases unmatched: 12.

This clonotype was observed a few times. The CDR3 loop reads CSARSRLNTDTQYF. Here the CDR3 DNA reads TGCAGTGCTAGATCCCGACTAAACACAGATACGCAGTATTTT. This chain connects TRBV20-1 to TRBJ2-3; tentative D call: TRBD2 (5 bases). Germline V gene lookup returns CDR1 DFQATT and CDR2 SNEGSKA (reference sequence). Trimming left V 2 bases short and J 2 bases short, with 11 bases between. This CDR3 comprises 14 residues.

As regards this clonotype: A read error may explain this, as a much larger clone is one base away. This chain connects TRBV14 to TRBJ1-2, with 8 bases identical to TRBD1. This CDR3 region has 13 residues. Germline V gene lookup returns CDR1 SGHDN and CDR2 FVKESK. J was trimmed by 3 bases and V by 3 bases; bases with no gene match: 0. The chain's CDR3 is CASSQGQDYGYTF. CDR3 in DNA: TGTGCCAGCAGCCAGGGACAGGACTATGGCTACACCTTC.

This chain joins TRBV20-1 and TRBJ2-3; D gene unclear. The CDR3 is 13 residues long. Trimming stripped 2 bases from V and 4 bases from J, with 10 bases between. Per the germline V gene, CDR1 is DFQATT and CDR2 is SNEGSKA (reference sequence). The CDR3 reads CSARPPPSDTQYF. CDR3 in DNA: TGCAGTGCTAGACCACCCCCTTCAGATACGCAGTATTTT.

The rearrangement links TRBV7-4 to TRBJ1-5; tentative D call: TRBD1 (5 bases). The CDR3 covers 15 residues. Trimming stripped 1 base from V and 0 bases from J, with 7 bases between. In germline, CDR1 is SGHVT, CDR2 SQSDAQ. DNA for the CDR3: TGTGCCAGCAGCTTAGATGGGGCTAGCAATCAGCCCCAGCATTTT. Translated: CASSLDGASNQPQHF.

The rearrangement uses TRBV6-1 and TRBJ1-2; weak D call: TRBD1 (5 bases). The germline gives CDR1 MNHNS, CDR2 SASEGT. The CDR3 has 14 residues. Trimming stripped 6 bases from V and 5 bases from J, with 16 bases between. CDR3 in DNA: TGTGCCAGCAGGGACCCAGGGACGGATTATGGCTACACCTTC. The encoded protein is CASRDPGTDYGYTF.

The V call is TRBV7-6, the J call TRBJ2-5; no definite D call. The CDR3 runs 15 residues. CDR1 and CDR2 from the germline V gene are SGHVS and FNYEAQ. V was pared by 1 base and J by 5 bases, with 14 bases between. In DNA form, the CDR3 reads TGTGCCAGCAGCTTAGTTGCGTGGGGTTGGGAGACCCAGTACTTC. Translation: CASSLVAWGWETQYF.

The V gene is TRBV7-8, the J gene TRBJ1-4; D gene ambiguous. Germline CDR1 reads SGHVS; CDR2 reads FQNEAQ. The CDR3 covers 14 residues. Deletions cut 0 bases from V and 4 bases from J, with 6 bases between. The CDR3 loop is CASSLAGSNEKLFF. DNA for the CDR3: TGTGCCAGCAGCTTAGCAGGCAGTAATGAAAAACTGTTTTTT. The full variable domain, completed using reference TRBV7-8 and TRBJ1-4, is GAGVSQSPRYKVAKRGQDVALRCDPISGHVSLFWYQQALGQGPEFLTYFQNEAQLDKSGLPSDRFFAERPEGSVSTLKIQRTQQEDSAVYLCASSLAGSNEKLFFGSGTQLSVL.

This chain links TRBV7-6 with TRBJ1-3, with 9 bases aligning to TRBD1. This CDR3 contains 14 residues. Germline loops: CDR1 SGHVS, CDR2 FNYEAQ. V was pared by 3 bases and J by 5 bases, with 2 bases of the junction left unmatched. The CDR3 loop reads CASSLGQGRNTIYF. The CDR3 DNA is TGTGCCAGCAGCTTGGGACAGGGCCGAAACACCATATATTTT.

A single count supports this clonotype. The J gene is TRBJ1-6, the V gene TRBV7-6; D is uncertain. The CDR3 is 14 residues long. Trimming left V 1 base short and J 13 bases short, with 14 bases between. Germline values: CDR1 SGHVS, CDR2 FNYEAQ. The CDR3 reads CASSLGTAAYPLHF. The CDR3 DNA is TGTGCCAGCAGCTTAGGAACCGCTGCCTATCCCCTCCACTTT. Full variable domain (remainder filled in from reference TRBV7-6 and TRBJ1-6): GAGVSQSPRYKVTKRGQDVALRCDPISGHVSLYWYRQALGQGPEFLTYFNYEAQQDKSGLPNDRFSAERPEGSISTLTIQRTEQRDSAMYRCASSLGTAAYPLHFGNGTRLTVT.

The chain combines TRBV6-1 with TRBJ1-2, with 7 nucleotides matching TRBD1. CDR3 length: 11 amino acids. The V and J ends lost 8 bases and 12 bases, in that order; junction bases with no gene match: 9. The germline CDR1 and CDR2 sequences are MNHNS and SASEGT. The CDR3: CASSASGTDTF. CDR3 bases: TGTGCCAGCTCAGCCTCCGGGACAGACACCTTC.

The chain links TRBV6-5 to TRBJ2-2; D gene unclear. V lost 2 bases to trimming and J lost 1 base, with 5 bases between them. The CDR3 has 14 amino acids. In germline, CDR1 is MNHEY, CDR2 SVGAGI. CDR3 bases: TGTGCCAGCAGTTACCTTAGGAACACCGGGGAGCTGTTTTTT. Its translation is CASSYLRNTGELFF.

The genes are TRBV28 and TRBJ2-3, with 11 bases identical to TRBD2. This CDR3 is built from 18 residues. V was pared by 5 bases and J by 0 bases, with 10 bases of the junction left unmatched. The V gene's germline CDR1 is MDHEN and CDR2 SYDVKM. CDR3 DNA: TGTGCCAGCAGTCCGTTAGCGGGGGGGAATCCTAGCACAGATACGCAGTATTTT. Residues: CASSPLAGGNPSTDTQYF.

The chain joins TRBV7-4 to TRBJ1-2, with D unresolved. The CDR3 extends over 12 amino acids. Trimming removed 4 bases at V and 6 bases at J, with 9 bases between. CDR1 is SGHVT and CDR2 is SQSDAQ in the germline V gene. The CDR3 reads CASSYESNGYTF. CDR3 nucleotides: TGTGCCAGCAGCTACGAATCGAATGGCTACACCTTC.

CDR3 in amino acids: CASSYVRGEYTGELFF. CDR3 DNA: TGTGCCAGCAGTTACGTTAGGGGAGAGTACACCGGGGAGCTGTTTTTT. The chain links TRBV6-6 to TRBJ2-2; perhaps D is TRBD1 or TRBD2 (5 bases each). This CDR3 is built from 16 residues. CDR1 and CDR2 from the germline V gene are MNHNY and SVGAGI (reference sequence). Trimming cost V 2 bases and J 3 bases, with 13 bases left between them.

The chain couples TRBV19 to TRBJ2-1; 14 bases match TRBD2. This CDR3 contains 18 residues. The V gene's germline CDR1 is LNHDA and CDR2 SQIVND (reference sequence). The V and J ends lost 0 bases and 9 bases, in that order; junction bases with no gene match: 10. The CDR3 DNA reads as TGTGCCAGTAGTATAGACCCACCCGGGACTAGCGGGAGAAGTGAGCAGTTCTTC. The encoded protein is CASSIDPPGTSGRSEQFF.

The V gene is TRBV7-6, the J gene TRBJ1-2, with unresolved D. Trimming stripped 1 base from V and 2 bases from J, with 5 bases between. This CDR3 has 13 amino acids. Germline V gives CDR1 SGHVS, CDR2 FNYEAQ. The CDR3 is CASSLEANYGYTF. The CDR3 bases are TGTGCCAGCAGCTTAGAGGCGAACTATGGCTACACCTTC.

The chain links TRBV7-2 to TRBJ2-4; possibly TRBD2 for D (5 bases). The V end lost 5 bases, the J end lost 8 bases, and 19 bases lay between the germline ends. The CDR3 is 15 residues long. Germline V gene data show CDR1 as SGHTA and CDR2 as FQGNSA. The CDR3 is CASSVSGAVGDIQYF. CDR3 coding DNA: TGTGCCAGCAGCGTAAGCGGAGCGGTGGGAGACATTCAGTACTTC.

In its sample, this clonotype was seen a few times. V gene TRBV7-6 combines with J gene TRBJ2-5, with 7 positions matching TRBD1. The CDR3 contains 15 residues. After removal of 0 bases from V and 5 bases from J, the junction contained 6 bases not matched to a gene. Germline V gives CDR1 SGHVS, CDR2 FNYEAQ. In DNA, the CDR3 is TGTGCCAGCAGCTTAGCGGGACAGTTCGGGGAGACCCAGTACTTC. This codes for CASSLAGQFGETQYF.

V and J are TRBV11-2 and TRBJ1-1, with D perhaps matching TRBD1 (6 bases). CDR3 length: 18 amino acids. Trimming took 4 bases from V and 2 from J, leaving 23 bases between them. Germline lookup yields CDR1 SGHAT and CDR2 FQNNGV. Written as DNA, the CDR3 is TGTGCCAGCAGCTCTATTATGACAGGTCCTACGGGAAACACTGAAGCTTTCTTT. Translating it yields CASSSIMTGPTGNTEAFF.